Below, 13 T cell receptor beta chains from the same sample are listed, as sequenced in a study of blood T cell repertoires in COVID-19. The protocol was immunoSEQ multiplex PCR, while the TCRdb copy is restricted to in-frame clones and leaves out a portion. The sample contains about 70,000 clones, around 91% of which appear only once. Sequencing was carried out using peripheral blood. These receptors were taken from a human donor in a cohort sampled during active COVID-19.

The gene calls are TRBV19 and TRBJ2-7; 10 nucleotides agree with TRBD2. There are 15 residues in the CDR3. The germline V gene encodes CDR1 LNHDA and CDR2 SQIVND (reference sequence). V shed 4 bases and J 2 bases; nucleotides not matched to a gene: 5. CDR3 loop: CASSTSGGTTYEQYF. CDR3 bases: TGTGCCAGTAGTACTAGCGGGGGTACCACCTACGAGCAGTACTTC.

The chain recombines TRBV5-4 with TRBJ1-1, with no clear D. The CDR3 is 13 amino acids. Trimming shortened V by 3 bases and J by 2 bases, and 8 bases separated the two germline ends. Germline V gene data show CDR1 as SGHNT and CDR2 as YYREEE (reference sequence). CDR3 residues: CASSSLKNTEAFF. CDR3 DNA sequence: TGTGCCAGCAGCTCCCTTAAAAACACTGAAGCTTTCTTT.

The V and J genes are TRBV10-1 and TRBJ2-1, with TRBD2 matching over 9 bases. Trimming cost V 0 bases and J 9 bases; bases outside gene matches: 3. This CDR3 has 14 amino acids. The germline V gene has CDR1 WNHNN and CDR2 SYGVQD (reference sequence). CDR3 DNA: TGCGCCAGCAGTGAGTCGGCGGGGGGGACTGAGCAGTTCTTC. Translation: CASSESAGGTEQFF.

The chain recombines TRBV5-5 with TRBJ2-7, with 7 bases fitting TRBD2. CDR3 length: 16 residues. The ends lost 3 bases at V and 1 base at J; junction bases unmatched: 10. In germline, CDR1 is SGHKS, CDR2 YYEKEE (reference sequence). CDR3 nucleotide sequence: TGTGCCAGCAGCTCAGAGTGGCAGGGAGGGTCCTACGAGCAGTACTTC. This codes for CASSSEWQGGSYEQYF.

The chain has TRBV2 and TRBJ2-7, with TRBD1 matching over 8 bases. This CDR3 is 13 amino acids long. Germline assignment: CDR1 SNHLY and CDR2 FYNNEI. V shed 6 bases, J shed 6 bases, and the junction held 7 bases outside the gene matches. Here the CDR3 reads CASRVQGAVEQYF. In DNA, the CDR3 is TGTGCCAGCAGGGTTCAGGGGGCGGTCGAGCAGTACTTC.

The V and J genes are TRBV30 and TRBJ2-7; the match to TRBD1 covers 7 bases. V shed 6 bases and J 4 bases; nucleotides not matched to a gene: 9. The V gene's germline CDR1 is GTSNPN and CDR2 SVGIG (reference sequence). The CDR3 runs 13 residues. The CDR3 region is CACRDRAQYEQYF. The CDR3 nucleotides read TGTGCCTGCCGGGACAGAGCTCAGTACGAGCAGTACTTC.

The V and J genes are TRBV11-2 and TRBJ1-1; no clear D gene. Germline V gene sequence: CDR1 SGHAT, CDR2 FQNNGV. Trimming stripped 4 bases from V and 1 base from J, with 10 bases between. This CDR3 comprises 14 residues. The chain's CDR3 is CASSSLRGNTEAFF. CDR3 DNA sequence: TGTGCCAGCAGCTCACTCCGGGGGAACACTGAAGCTTTCTTT.

Written as DNA, the CDR3 is TGTGCCAGCTCACCACGAATTCCCCAACAGGGCACCCCTGGAAACACCATATATTTT. It yields the protein CASSPRIPQQGTPGNTIYF. The V gene is TRBV18, the J gene TRBJ1-3, with D possibly TRBD1 on 6 matching bases. The V gene's germline CDR1 is KGHSH and CDR2 LQKENI. This CDR3 comprises 19 residues. Deletions cut 1 base from V and 2 bases from J, with 21 bases between.

The chain recombines TRBV6-5 with TRBJ1-1; D gene uncertain. Deletions cut 6 bases from V and 4 bases from J, with 15 bases between. From germline, CDR1 is MNHEY and CDR2 SVGAGI. The CDR3 is 14 amino acids. The CDR3 is CASRPIDRGTEAFF. The DNA of the CDR3 is TGTGCCAGCAGGCCGATTGATCGGGGCACTGAAGCTTTCTTT.

The chain uses TRBV30 and TRBJ1-6; D unresolved. The germline V gene has CDR1 GTSNPN and CDR2 SVGIG (reference sequence). This CDR3 is built from 13 residues. V gave up 8 bases and J gave up 7 bases, with 15 bases separating them. CDR3 sequence: CAGGREQNSPLHF. CDR3 nucleotides: TGTGCCGGAGGGCGGGAACAGAATTCACCCCTCCACTTT.

The V call is TRBV9, the J call TRBJ2-1; 16 bases map to TRBD2. CDR1 and CDR2 from the germline V gene are SGDLS and YYNGEE. The CDR3 has 16 amino acids. J gave up 7 bases and V 4 bases, and 5 bases lay outside the gene matches. CDR3 nucleotide sequence: TGTGCCAGCAGCCCCGGGACTAGCGGGGGGGCGAATGAGCAGTTCTTC. It translates to CASSPGTSGGANEQFF.

The rearrangement uses TRBV27 and TRBJ2-7; TRBD1 matches 11 bases. V dropped 5 bases and J dropped 5; count of bases not matched to a gene: 2. Germline loops: CDR1 MNHEY, CDR2 SMNVEV (reference sequence). This CDR3 is built from 13 residues. Here the CDR3 DNA reads TGTGCCAGCAGTGGACAGGGGGCCCACGAGCAGTACTTC. Its protein is CASSGQGAHEQYF.

V and J are TRBV19 and TRBJ1-3; 10 positions agree with TRBD1. CDR1 and CDR2 (germline): LNHDA, SQIVND (reference sequence). V lost 7 bases and J lost 0; bases outside the gene matches: 6. The CDR3 runs 16 residues. CDR3 DNA: TGTGCCAGTACCACGGGACAGGGGATCTCTGGAAACACCATATATTTT. Its protein product is CASTTGQGISGNTIYF.